The rows below give T cell receptor beta chains drawn from one sample of a study of blood T cells in healthy people across ages. TCRdb ran MiXCR on the 5' RACE reads and lists one entry per CDR3 protein. The data show about a million distinct CDR3 sequences, roughly 51% seen once. The sample consisted of blood. Receptors originate from an older woman in good health. CDR3s include the opening cysteine and the closing phenylalanine or tryptophan. A D gene is named only where the DNA matches it firmly. Not all rows give a size; the values are once, few, many and, for expanded clones, a class.

V	D	J	size	DNA	CDR3
TRBV5-1	NA	TRBJ2-7	NA	TGCGCCAGCAGCTTGGGGGCAGGGATTAACTACGAGCAGTACTTC	CASSLGAGINYEQYF
TRBV29-1	NA	TRBJ2-7	few	TGCAGCGTTGTAATTTCCCTCGAGCAGTACTTC	CSVVISLEQYF
TRBV28	TRBD2	TRBJ2-3	NA	TGTGCCAGCACCTACGGAGCGGGAGGGGGAGATACGCAGTATTTT	CASTYGAGGGDTQYF
TRBV2	NA	TRBJ2-6	NA	TGTGCCAGCAAAACGGCTGGGGCCAACGTCCTGACTTTC	CASKTAGANVLTF
TRBV20-1	NA	TRBJ2-5	NA	TGCAGTGCTAGAGATGGCGGGGCCAGGGAATGGGAGACCCAGTACTTC	CSARDGGAREWETQYF
TRBV20-1	TRBD1	TRBJ1-4	NA	TGCAGTGCTAGCCGACAGGGGGTTTGGTCTAATGAAAAACTGTTTTTT	CSASRQGVWSNEKLFF
TRBV27	NA	TRBJ2-1	NA	TGTGCCAGCGGTTTAGTATCCCCCTGGATTAGCTCCTACAATGAGCAGTTCTTC	CASGLVSPWISSYNEQFF
TRBV28	NA	TRBJ2-7	NA	TGTGCCAGCAGTTTATCTCCGGGATTGGGGGCACTAAACTACGAGCAGTACTTC	CASSLSPGLGALNYEQYF
TRBV7-9	TRBD2	TRBJ2-7	NA	TGTGCCAGCAGCCCAACGGTGGCTAGCGGGAACTACGAGCAGTACTTC	CASSPTVASGNYEQYF
TRBV20-1	NA	TRBJ2-2	NA	TGCAGTGCTAGAGCCAGCTATGGCGGGGAGCTGTTTTTT	CSARASYGGELFF
TRBV4-1	TRBD1	TRBJ1-1	NA	TGCGCCAGCAGCCTTCAGGGGGTCACTGAAGCTTTCTTT	CASSLQGVTEAFF
TRBV24-1	NA	TRBJ2-1	NA	TGTGCCACCAGTGGATTTGACGGGGGAGAGGATGAGCAGTTCTTC	CATSGFDGGEDEQFF
TRBV3-1	NA	TRBJ2-7	once	TGTGCCAGCAGCCACGGGGGAGCCCGTGAATACGAGCAGTACTTC	CASSHGGAREYEQYF
TRBV20-1	NA	TRBJ2-5	NA	TGCAGTGCCGGACAGACTTACCAAGAGACCCAGTACTTC	CSAGQTYQETQYF
TRBV7-9	NA	TRBJ2-5	few	TGTGCCAGCAGCCCCCCTCAAGGGGTACAGCAGTACTTC	CASSPPQGVQQYF
TRBV6-6	TRBD1	TRBJ2-7	once	TGTGCCAGCAGTTACGCGGGCAGGGGGCAATACGAGCAGTACTTC	CASSYAGRGQYEQYF
TRBV27	NA	TRBJ1-5	NA	TGTGCCAGCAGATTCTCGGGGGTTGGCAATCAGCCCCAGCATTTT	CASRFSGVGNQPQHF
TRBV5-6	NA	TRBJ2-5	NA	TGTGCCAGCAGTCTTCGACTAGGCCGGATCCAAGAGACCCAGTACTTC	CASSLRLGRIQETQYF
TRBV4-1	NA	TRBJ2-3	NA	TGCGCCAGCAGCCAAGCACAGGGTGGAAGCACAGATACGCAGTATTTT	CASSQAQGGSTDTQYF
TRBV7-2	NA	TRBJ2-3	few	TGTGCCAGCAGCTTACGGAGGGCCCACACAGATACGCAGTATTTT	CASSLRRAHTDTQYF
TRBV29-1	NA	TRBJ1-4	NA	TGCAGCGCGGGGGTACAGGGAGAAAAACTGTTTTTT	CSAGVQGEKLFF
TRBV24-1	NA	TRBJ2-7	NA	TGTGCCACCAGTGGAACAGGGAACCCCTACGAGCAGTACTTC	CATSGTGNPYEQYF
TRBV5-6	NA	TRBJ1-4	NA	TGTGCCAGCAGCTTGAAGGGCTCAAGGATTGAAAAACTGTTTTTT	CASSLKGSRIEKLFF
TRBV2	NA	TRBJ2-7	NA	TGTGCCAGCAGTGTAGGGCGGGACACCTACGAGCAGTACTTC	CASSVGRDTYEQYF
TRBV20-1	NA	TRBJ2-1	few	TGCAGTGCTAGCGGGGGAGGAACCGATGAGCAGTTCTTC	CSASGGGTDEQFF
TRBV7-2	NA	TRBJ2-5	few	TGTGCCAGCAGCTTGGGAGAAGAAGAGACCCAGTACTTC	CASSLGEEETQYF
TRBV14	NA	TRBJ2-1	NA	TGTGCCAGCAGCCACGTACAGGGTTTCAGTGAGCAGTTCTTC	CASSHVQGFSEQFF
TRBV29-1	NA	TRBJ2-7	many	TGCAGCGTAGCCCCCGGGGGCTCCTACGAGCAGTACTTC	CSVAPGGSYEQYF
TRBV7-8	NA	TRBJ2-1	few	TGTGCCAGCAGCATAGACAGACAGTTCTTC	CASSIDRQFF
TRBV5-1	TRBD2	TRBJ2-1	NA	TGCGCCAGCAGCTCCACATCCCGACTAGCGGGAGCTATGAGCTCCTACAATGAGCAGTTCTTC	CASSSTSRLAGAMSSYNEQFF
TRBV29-1	TRBD1	TRBJ2-5	NA	TGCAGCGTTGAAGAAGGTGCAGGCAGGGGGAGATACAATGAGCAGTACTTC	CSVEEGAGRGRYNEQYF
TRBV7-9	TRBD1	TRBJ2-7	NA	TGTGCCAGCAGCCGACCTGGGACAGGAGTCAACGAGCAGTACTTC	CASSRPGTGVNEQYF